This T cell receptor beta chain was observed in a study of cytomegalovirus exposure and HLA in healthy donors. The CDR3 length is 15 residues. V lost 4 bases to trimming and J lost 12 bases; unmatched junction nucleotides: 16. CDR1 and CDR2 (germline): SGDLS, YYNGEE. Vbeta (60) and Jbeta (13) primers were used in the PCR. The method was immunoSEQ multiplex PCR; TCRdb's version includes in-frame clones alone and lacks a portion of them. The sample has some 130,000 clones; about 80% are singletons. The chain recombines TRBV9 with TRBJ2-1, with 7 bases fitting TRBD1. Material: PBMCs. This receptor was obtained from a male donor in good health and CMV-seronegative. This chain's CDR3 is CASSTGTANPEWQFF. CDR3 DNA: TGTGCCAGCAGCACCGGGACAGCTAACCCCGAATGGCAGTTCTTC.